This paragraph covers one TCR beta chain sequence. Germline CDR1 SNHLY, CDR2 FYNNEI. Trimming took 7 bases from V and 9 from J, leaving 10 bases between them. This CDR3 comprises 11 residues. The data derive from a study of blood T cell repertoires in COVID-19. Clones were sequenced by immunoSEQ multiplex PCR, and TCRdb holds only the in-frame ones, with some missing. The sample holds some 200,000 clones, 80% to 90% seen once. The sample was PBMCs or T cells enriched from blood (not recorded which). V usage is TRBV2 and J usage is TRBJ2-1; D is possibly TRBD1 (5 bases). The source of this sequence is a woman between 18 and 29 years old in a cohort exposed to, infected with or recovered from COVID-19 (not recorded which). The DNA for the CDR3 is TGTGCCAGCAAAGGGGTTGGTGAGCAGTTCTTC. Translation gives CASKGVGEQFF.